This T cell receptor (beta chain) was identified during a study of monozygotic twins with inflammatory bowel disease. Findings and caveats of the study: Repertoire similarity did not differ between concordant and discordant twins, possibly owing to limited power. Clonotype overlap with others was lower in IBD patients than in healthy twins, a difference that was greatest with disease activity.

TCRdb reprocessed the 5' RACE reads and stores each CDR3 protein as one record, lacking DNA. Its table lists under 350,000 distinct CDR3 sequences. Details on this clonotype: The target antigen is unknown.

The sequence derives from a human donor with ulcerative colitis or Crohn's disease, or a healthy co-twin of an affected twin (not recorded which). The specimen sequenced was blood.

The CDR3 here is CASSPPGLAISYEQYF. This sequence joins TRBV18 and TRBJ2-7. The CDR3 runs to 16 residues. The germline V gene has CDR1 KGHSH and CDR2 LQKENI.